This T cell receptor (beta chain) was identified during a study of blood T cell repertoires in COVID-19. Across the study: Acute-phase and convalescent COVID-19 samples originated in the United States, Italy and Spain. PBMCs, B-cell-depleted T cells, or T cells were the source of the cDNA or gDNA that made up the material.

As originally analysed: How many nucleated cells were present was estimated from reference gene primer amplification. Sequencing used immunoSEQ multiplex PCR; TCRdb keeps in-frame clones, though not all of them. V, J and clone size reflect that table, while D and trimming were determined from the DNA. The sample has 220,000 or so clones, roughly 84% seen once. The CDR3 runs to 15 residues. Germline-derived CDR1 and CDR2 are SGDLS and YYNGEE. V was shortened by 3 bases and J by 1 base, with 8 bases between the two germline ends. The receptor comes from a woman aged 30 to 39 who had recovered from COVID-19. Sequencing used peripheral blood. The chain couples TRBV9 to TRBJ2-6, with TRBD1 as a possible D gene (6 bases). CDR3 DNA: TGTGCCAGCAGCGAACAGGGTTCTGGGGCCAACGTCCTGACTTTC. Protein sequence: CASSEQGSGANVLTF. The whole variable domain, remainder taken from reference TRBV9 and TRBJ2-6, is DSGVTQTPKHLITATGQRVTLRCSPRSGDLSVYWYQQSLDQGLQFLIQYYNGEERAKGNILERFSAQQFPDLHSELNLSSLELGDSALYFCASSEQGSGANVLTFGAGSRLTVL.